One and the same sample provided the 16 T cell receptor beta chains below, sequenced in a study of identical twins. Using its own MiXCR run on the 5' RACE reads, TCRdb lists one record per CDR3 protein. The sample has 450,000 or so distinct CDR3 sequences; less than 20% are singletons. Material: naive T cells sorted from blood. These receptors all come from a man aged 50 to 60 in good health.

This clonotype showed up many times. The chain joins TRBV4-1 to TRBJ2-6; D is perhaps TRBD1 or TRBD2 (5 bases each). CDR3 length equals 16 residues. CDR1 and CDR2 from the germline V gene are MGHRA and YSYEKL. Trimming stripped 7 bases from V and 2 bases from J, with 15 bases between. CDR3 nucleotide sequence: TGCGCCAGCACCTTTGCCCGGGACCCTGGGGCCAACGTCCTGACTTTC. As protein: CASTFARDPGANVLTF.

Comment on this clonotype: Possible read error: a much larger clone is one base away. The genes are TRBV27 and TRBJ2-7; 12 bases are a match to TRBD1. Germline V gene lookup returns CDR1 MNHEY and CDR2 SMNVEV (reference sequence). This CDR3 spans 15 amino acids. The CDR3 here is CASSLSGTGGSEQSF. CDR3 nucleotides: TGTGCCAGCAGTTTATCCGGGACAGGGGGCAGCGAGCAGTCCTTC.

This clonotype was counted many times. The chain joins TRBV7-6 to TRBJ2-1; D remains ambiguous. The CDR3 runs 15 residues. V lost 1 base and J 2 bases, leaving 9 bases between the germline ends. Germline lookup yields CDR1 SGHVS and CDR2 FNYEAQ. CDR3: CASSLDSRTYNEQFF. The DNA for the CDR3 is TGTGCCAGCAGCTTAGATTCTAGGACCTACAATGAGCAGTTCTTC.

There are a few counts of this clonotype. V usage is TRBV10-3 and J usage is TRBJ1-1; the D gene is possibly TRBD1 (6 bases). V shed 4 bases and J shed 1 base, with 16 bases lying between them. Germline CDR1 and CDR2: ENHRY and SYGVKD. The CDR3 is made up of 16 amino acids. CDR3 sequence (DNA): TGTGCCATCAGTGGGGCGCGGGGGCCTAGGAACACTGAAGCTTTCTTT. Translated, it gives CAISGARGPRNTEAFF.

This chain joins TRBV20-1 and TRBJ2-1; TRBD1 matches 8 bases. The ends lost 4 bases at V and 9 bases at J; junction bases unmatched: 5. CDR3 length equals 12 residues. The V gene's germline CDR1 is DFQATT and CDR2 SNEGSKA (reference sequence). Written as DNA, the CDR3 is TGCAGTGCTACCCGACAGGGGCTTGAGCAGTTCTTC. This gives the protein CSATRQGLEQFF.

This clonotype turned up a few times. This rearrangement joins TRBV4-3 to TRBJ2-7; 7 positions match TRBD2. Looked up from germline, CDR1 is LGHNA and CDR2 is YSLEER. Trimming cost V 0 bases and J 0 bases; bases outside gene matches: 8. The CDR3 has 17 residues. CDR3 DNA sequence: TGCGCCAGCAGCCAAGAGGAATCGGGGACTATCTCCTACGAGCAGTACTTC. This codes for CASSQEESGTISYEQYF.

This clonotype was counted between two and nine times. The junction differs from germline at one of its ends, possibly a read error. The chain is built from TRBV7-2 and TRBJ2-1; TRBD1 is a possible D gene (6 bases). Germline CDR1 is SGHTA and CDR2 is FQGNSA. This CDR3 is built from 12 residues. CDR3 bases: TGTGCCAGCAGCCCGAGGGGGACCGTCCAGGTCTTC. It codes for CASSPRGTVQVF. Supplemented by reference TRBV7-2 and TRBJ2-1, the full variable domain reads GAGVSQSPSNKVTEKGKDVELRCDPISGHTALYWYRQSLGQGLEFLIYFQGNSAPDKSGLPSDRFSAERTGGSVSTLTIQRTQQEDSAVYLCASSPRGTVQVFGPGTRLTVL.

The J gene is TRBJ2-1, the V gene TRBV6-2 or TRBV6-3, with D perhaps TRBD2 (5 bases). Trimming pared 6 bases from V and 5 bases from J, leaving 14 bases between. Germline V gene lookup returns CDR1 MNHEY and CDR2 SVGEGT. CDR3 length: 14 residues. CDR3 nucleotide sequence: TGTGCCAGCAGCTACCGCGGACTCAACAATGAGCAGTTCTTC. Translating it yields CASSYRGLNNEQFF.

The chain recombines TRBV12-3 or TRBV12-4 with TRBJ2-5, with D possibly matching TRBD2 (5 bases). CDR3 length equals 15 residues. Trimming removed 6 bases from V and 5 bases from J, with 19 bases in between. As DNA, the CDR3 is TGTGCCAGCAGCCCCGAAGCGGCGCGGTGGGAGACCCAGTACTTC. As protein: CASSPEAARWETQYF.

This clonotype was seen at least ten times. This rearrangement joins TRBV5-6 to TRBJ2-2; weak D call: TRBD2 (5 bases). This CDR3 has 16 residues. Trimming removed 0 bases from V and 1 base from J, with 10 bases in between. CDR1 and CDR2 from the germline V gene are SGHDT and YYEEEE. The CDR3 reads CASSLAGNLNTGELFF. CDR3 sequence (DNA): TGTGCCAGCAGCTTGGCGGGGAACCTGAACACCGGGGAGCTGTTTTTT. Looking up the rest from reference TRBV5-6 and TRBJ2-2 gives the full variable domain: DAGVTQSPTHLIKTRGQQVTLRCSPKSGHDTVSWYQQALGQGPQFIFQYYEEEERQRGNFPDRFSGHQFPNYSSELNVNALLLGDSALYLCASSLAGNLNTGELFFGEGSRLTVL.

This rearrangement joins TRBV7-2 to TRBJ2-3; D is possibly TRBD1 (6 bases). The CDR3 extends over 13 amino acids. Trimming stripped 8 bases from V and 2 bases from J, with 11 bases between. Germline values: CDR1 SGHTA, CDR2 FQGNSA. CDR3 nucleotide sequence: TGTGCCAGCGTGACAGGAGTCACAGATACGCAGTATTTT. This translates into CASVTGVTDTQYF. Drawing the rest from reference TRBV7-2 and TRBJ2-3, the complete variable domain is GAGVSQSPSNKVTEKGKDVELRCDPISGHTALYWYRQSLGQGLEFLIYFQGNSAPDKSGLPSDRFSAERTGGSVSTLTIQRTQQEDSAVYLCASVTGVTDTQYFGPGTRLTVL.

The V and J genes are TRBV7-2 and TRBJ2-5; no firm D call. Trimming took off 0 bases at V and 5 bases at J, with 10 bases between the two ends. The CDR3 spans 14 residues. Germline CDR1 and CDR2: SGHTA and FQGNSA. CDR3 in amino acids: CASSLAGRSETQYF. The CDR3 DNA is TGTGCCAGCAGCTTAGCCGGCAGGTCGGAGACCCAGTACTTC.

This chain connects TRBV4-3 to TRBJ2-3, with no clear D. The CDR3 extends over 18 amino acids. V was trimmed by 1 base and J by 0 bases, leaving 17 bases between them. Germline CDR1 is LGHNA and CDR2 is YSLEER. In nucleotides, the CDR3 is TGCGCCAGCAGCCAAGGGAGACTGTTCACTTGGAGCACAGATACGCAGTATTTT. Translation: CASSQGRLFTWSTDTQYF.

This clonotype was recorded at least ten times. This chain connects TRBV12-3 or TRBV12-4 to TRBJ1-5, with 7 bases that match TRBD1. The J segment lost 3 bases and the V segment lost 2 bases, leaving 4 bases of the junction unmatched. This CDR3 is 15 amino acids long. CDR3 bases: TGTGCCAGCAGTTTAAGGGGGCGGGTCAATCAGCCCCAGCATTTT. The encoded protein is CASSLRGRVNQPQHF.

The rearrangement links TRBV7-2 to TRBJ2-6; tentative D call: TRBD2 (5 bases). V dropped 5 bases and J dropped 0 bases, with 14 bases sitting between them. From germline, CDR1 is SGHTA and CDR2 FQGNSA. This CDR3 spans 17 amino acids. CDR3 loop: CASSAHREISGANVLTF. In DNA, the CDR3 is TGTGCCAGCAGCGCCCATAGGGAGATCTCTGGGGCCAACGTCCTGACTTTC.

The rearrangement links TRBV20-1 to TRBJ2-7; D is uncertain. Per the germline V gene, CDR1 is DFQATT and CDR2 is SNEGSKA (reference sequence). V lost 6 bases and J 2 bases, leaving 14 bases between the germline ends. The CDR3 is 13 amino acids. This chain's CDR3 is CSARLGVTYEQYF. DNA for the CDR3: TGCAGTGCCCGGCTTGGGGTAACCTACGAGCAGTACTTC.